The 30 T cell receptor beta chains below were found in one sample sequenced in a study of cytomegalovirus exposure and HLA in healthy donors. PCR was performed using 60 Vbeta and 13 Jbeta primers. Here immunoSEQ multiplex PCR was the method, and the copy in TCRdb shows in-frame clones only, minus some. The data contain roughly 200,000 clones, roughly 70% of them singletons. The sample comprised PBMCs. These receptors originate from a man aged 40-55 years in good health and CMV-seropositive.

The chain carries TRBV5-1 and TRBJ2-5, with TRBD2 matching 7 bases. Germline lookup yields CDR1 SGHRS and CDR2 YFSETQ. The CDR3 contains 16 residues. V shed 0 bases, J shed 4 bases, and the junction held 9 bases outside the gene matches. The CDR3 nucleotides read TGCGCCAGCAGCTTGGACGGGCGGGGGATGCGAGAGACCCAGTACTTC. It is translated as CASSLDGRGMRETQYF.

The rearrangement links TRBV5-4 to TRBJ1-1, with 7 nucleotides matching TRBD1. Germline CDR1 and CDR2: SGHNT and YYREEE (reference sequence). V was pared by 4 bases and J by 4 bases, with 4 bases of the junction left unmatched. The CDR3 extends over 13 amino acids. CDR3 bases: TGTGCCAGCAGCCATCAGGGGGGCACTGAAGCTTTCTTT. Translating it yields CASSHQGGTEAFF.

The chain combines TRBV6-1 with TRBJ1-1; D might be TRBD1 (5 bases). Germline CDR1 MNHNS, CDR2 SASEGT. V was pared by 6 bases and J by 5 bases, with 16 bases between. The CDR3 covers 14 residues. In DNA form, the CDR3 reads TGTGCCAGCAGGCAGCCCGGCGGGGGTACTGAAGCTTTCTTT. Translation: CASRQPGGGTEAFF.

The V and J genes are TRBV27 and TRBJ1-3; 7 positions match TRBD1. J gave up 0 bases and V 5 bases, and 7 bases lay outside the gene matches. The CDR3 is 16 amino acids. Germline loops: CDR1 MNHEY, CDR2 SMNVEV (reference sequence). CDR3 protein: CASSPFPGGSGNTIYF. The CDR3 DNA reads TGTGCCAGCAGTCCCTTTCCAGGGGGCTCTGGAAACACCATATATTTT.

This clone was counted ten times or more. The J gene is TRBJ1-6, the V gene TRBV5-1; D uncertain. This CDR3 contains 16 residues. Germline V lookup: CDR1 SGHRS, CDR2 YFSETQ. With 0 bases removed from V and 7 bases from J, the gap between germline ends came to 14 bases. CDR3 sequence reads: CASSLVNSGANSPLHF. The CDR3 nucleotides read TGCGCCAGCAGCTTGGTGAATTCGGGAGCCAATTCACCCCTCCACTTT.

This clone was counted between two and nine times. The CDR3 is CASSQGTGESRNTIYF. The DNA of the CDR3 is TGTGCCAGCAGCCAGGGTACAGGGGAATCAAGAAACACCATATATTTT. The chain joins TRBV4-2 to TRBJ1-3; 7 nucleotides agree with TRBD1. CDR1 and CDR2 from the germline V gene are LGHNA and YNFKEQ. V shed 3 bases and J 5 bases; nucleotides not matched to a gene: 10. The CDR3 extends over 16 amino acids.

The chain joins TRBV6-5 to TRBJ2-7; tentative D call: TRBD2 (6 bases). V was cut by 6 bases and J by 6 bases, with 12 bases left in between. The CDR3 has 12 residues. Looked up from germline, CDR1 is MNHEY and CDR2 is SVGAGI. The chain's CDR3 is CASRSGLGEQYF. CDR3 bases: TGTGCCAGCAGGAGCGGGCTGGGCGAGCAGTACTTC.

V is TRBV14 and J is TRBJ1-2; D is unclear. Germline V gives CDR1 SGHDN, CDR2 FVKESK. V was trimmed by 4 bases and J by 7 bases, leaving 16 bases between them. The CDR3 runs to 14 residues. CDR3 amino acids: CASSPPWWPGGYTF. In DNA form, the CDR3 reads TGTGCCAGCAGCCCACCGTGGTGGCCGGGTGGCTACACCTTC.

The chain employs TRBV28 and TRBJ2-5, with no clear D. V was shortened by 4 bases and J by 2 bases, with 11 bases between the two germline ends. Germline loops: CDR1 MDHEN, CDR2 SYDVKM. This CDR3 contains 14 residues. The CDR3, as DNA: TGTGCCAGCAGTTCCAGGCCGGAACAAGAGACCCAGTACTTC. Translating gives CASSSRPEQETQYF.

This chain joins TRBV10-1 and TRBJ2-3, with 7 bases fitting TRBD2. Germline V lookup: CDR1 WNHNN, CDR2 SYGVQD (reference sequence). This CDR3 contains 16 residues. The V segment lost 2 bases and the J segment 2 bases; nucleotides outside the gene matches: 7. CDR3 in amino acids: CASSEKKRGLTDTQYF. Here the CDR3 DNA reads TGCGCCAGCAGTGAGAAAAAGCGGGGCCTCACAGATACGCAGTATTTT.

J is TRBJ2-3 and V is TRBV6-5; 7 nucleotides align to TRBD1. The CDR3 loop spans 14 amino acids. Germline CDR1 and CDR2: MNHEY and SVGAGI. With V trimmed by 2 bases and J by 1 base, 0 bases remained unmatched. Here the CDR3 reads CASSYGTGTDTQYF. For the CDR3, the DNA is TGTGCCAGCAGTTACGGGACAGGCACAGATACGCAGTATTTT.

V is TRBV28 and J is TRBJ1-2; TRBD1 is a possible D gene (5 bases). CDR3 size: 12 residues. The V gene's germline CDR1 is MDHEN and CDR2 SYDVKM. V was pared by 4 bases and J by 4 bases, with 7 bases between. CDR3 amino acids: CASSWGGYGYTF. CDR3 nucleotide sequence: TGTGCCAGCAGTTGGGGGGGCTATGGCTACACCTTC.

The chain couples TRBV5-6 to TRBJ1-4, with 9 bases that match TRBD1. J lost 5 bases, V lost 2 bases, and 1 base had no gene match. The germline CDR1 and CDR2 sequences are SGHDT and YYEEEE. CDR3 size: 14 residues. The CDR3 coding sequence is TGTGCCAGCAGCTTTGGGACAGGGAATGAAAAACTGTTTTTT. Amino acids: CASSFGTGNEKLFF.

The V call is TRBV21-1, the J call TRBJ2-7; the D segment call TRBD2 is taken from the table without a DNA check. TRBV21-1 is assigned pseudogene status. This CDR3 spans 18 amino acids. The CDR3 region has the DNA TGTGCCAGCAGCAAAGCCCCCTTCGGGGGACGTAATCACTACGAGCAGTACTTC. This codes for CASSKAPFGGRNHYEQYF.

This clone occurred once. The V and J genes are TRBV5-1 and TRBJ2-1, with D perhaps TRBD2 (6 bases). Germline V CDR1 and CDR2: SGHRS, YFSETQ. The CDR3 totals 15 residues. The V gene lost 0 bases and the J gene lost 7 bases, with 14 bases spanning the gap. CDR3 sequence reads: CASSLAPSGENEQFF. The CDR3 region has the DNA TGCGCCAGCAGCTTGGCGCCGTCGGGGGAGAATGAGCAGTTCTTC.

Here the CDR3 DNA reads TGTGCCAGCAGTTCCCGGTTCGGGAGTAATTCACCCCTCCACTTT. It yields the protein CASSSRFGSNSPLHF. The chain combines TRBV28 with TRBJ1-6; D not resolved. Germline values: CDR1 MDHEN, CDR2 SYDVKM. V was clipped by 4 bases and J by 6 bases, with 13 bases between them. This CDR3 has 15 amino acids.

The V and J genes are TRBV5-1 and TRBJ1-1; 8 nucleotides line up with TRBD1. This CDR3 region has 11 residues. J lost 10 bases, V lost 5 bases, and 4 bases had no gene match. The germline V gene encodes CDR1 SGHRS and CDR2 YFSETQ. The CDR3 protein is CASSSGQGAFF. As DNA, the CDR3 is TGCGCCAGCAGTTCCGGACAGGGAGCTTTCTTT.

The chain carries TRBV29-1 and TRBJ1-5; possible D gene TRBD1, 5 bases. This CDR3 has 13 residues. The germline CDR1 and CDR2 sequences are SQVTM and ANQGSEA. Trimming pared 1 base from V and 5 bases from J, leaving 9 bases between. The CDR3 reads CSVEGGADQPQHF. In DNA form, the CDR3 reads TGCAGCGTTGAAGGGGGCGCGGATCAGCCCCAGCATTTT. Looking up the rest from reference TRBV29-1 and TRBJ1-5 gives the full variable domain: SAVISQKPSRDICQRGTSLTIQCQVDSQVTMMFWYRQQPGQSLTLIATANQGSEATYESGFVIDKFPISRPNLTFSTLTVSNMSPEDSSIYLCSVEGGADQPQHFGDGTRLSIL.

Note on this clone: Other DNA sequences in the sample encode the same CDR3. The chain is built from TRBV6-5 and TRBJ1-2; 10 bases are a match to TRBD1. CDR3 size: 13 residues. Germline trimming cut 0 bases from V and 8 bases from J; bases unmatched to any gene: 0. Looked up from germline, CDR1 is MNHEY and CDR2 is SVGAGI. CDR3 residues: CASSYSTGGGYTF. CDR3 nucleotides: TGTGCCAGCAGTTACTCGACAGGGGGCGGCTACACCTTC.

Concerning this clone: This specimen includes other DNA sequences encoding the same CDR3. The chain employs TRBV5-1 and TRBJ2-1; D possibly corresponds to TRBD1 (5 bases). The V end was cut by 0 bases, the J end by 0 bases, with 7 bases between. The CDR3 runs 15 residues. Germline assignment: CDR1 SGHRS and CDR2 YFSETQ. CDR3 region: CASSLGQGSYNEQFF. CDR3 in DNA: TGCGCCAGCAGCTTGGGTCAGGGCTCCTACAATGAGCAGTTCTTC.

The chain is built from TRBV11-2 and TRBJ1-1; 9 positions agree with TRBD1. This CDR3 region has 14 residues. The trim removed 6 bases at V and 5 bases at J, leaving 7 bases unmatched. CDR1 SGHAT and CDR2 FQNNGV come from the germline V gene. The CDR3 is CASSMTGGRTEAFF. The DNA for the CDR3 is TGTGCCAGCAGTATGACAGGGGGACGGACTGAAGCTTTCTTT.

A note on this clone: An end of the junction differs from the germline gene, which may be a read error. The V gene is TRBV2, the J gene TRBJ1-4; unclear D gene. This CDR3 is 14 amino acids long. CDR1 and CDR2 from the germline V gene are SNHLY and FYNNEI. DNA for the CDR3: TGTGCCAGCAGTGATATGGGCCTTAATGAAAAACTGCTTTTT. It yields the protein CASSDMGLNEKLLF.

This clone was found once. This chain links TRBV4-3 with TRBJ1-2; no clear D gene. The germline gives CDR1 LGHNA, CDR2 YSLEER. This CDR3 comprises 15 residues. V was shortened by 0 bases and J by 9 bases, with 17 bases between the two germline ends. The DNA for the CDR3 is TGCGCCAGCAGCCAAGAGTGGGCCCGGACTGTTAGCTACACCTTC. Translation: CASSQEWARTVSYTF.

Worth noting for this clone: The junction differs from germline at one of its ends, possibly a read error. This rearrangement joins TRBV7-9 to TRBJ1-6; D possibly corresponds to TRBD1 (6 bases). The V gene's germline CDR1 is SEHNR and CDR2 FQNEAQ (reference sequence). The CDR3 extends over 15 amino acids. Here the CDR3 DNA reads TGTTCCAGCACCTACCTCGGGGGGGGGCTATCACCCCTCCACTTT. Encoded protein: CSSTYLGGGLSPLHF.

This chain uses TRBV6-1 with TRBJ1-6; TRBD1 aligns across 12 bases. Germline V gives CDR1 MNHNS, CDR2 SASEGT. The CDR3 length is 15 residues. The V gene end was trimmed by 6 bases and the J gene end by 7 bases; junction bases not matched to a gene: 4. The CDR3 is CASSRDRGRNSPLHF. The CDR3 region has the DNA TGTGCCAGCAGCCGGGACAGGGGGCGGAATTCACCCCTCCACTTT.

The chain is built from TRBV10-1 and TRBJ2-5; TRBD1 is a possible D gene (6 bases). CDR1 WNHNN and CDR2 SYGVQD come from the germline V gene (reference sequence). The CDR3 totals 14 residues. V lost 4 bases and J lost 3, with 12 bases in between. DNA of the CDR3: TGCGCCAGCAGTGGAACAGGGATAGAAGAGACCCAGTACTTC. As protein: CASSGTGIEETQYF.

This CDR3 reads CASSLRQGGEKLFF. CDR3 sequence (DNA): TGCGCCAGCAGCTTGCGACAGGGTGGGGAAAAACTGTTTTTT. This chain connects TRBV5-1 to TRBJ1-4; the match to TRBD1 covers 7 bases. The J segment lost 8 bases and the V segment lost 1 base, leaving 5 bases of the junction unmatched. This CDR3 is 14 amino acids long. Germline CDR1 and CDR2: SGHRS and YFSETQ. Full variable domain (rest looked up from reference TRBV5-1 and TRBJ1-4): KAGVTQTPRYLIKTRGQQVTLSCSPISGHRSVSWYQQTPGQGLQFLFEYFSETQRNKGNFPGRFSGRQFSNSRSEMNVSTLELGDSALYLCASSLRQGGEKLFFGSGTQLSVL.

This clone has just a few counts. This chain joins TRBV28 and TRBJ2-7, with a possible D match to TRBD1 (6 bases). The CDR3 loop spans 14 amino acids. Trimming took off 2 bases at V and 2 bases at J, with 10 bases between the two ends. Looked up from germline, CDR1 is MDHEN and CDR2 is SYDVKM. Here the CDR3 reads CASSLKGGTYEQYF. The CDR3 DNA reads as TGTGCCAGCAGTTTAAAAGGGGGAACCTACGAGCAGTACTTC. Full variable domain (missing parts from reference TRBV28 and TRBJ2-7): DVKVTQSSRYLVKRTGEKVFLECVQDMDHENMFWYRQDPGLGLRLIYFSYDVKMKEKGDIPEGYSVSREKKERFSLILESASTNQTSMYLCASSLKGGTYEQYFGPGTRLTVT.

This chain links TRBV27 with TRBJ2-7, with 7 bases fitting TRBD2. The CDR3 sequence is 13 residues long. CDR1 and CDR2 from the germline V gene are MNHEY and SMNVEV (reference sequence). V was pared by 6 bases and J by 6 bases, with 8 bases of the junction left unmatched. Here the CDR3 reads CASSHGRAGEQYF. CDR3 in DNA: TGTGCCAGCAGCCATGGGAGGGCAGGCGAGCAGTACTTC.

Here the CDR3 reads CASSFDRGAYGYTF. DNA of the CDR3: TGTGCCAGCAGCTTCGACAGGGGGGCCTATGGCTACACCTTC. This chain joins TRBV7-2 and TRBJ1-2; 9 bases agree with TRBD1. The length of the CDR3 is 14 residues. CDR1 and CDR2 from the germline V gene are SGHTA and FQGNSA. Trimming at V came to 3 bases and at J to 4 bases, leaving 3 bases not matched to a gene.